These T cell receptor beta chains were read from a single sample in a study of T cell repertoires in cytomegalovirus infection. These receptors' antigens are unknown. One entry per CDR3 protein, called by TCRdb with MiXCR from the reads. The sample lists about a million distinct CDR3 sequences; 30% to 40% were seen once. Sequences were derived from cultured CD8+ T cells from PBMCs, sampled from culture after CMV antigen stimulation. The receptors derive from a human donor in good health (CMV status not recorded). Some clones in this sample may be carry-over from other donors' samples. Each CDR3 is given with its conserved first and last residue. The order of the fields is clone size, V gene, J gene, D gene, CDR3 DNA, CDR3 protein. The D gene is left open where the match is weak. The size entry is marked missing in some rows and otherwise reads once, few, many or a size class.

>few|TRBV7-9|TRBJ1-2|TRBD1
TGTGCCAGCAGCTTAGTAGGACAGGGGTCGGTAATCTATGGCTACACCTTC
CASSLVGQGSVIYGYTF
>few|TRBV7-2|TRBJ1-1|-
TGTGCCAGCACCGTAACAGGGTTCACTGAAGCTTTCTTT
CASTVTGFTEAFF
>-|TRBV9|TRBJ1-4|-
TGTGCCAGCAGCGTAGAGGAGGGGGGTTTTCAAAAACTGTTTTTT
CASSVEEGGFQKLFF
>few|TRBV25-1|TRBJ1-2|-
TGTGCCAGCAGCCCTGGGACCGTTTCCTATGGCTACACCTTC
CASSPGTVSYGYTF
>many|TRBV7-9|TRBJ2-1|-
TGTGCCAGCAGCTTACTAGCTGACAATGAGCAGTTCTTC
CASSLLADNEQFF
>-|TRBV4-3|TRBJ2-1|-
TGCGCCAGCAGCCAAGATCCCGGGGACCCCAATGAGCAGTTCTTC
CASSQDPGDPNEQFF
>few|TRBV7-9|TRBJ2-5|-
TGTGCCAGCCGAGTACAGCAAGAGACCCAGTACTTC
CASRVQQETQYF
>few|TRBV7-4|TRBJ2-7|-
TGTGCCAGCATCCCAGTGGCTCACGAGCAGTACTTC
CASIPVAHEQYF
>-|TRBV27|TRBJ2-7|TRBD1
TGTGCCAGCCGACAGGGAGTATACGAGCAGTACTTC
CASRQGVYEQYF
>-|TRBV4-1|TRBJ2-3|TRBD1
TGCGCCAGCAGCCATTCTCATGAGGGACAGGACACAGATACGCAGTATTTT
CASSHSHEGQDTDTQYF
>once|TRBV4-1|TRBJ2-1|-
TGCGCCAGCAGCCAAAATTCGGCAGTCAGGTTCTTC
CASSQNSAVRFF
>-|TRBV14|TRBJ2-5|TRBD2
TGTGCCAGCAGCCAATGGACTAGCGGGGGGTCTCAGTACCAAGAGACCCAGTACTTC
CASSQWTSGGSQYQETQYF
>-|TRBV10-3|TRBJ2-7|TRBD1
TGTGCCATCAAGGGGGACAGGGGGATGAGCTCCTACGAGCAGTACTTC
CAIKGDRGMSSYEQYF
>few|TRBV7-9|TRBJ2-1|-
TGTGCCAGCACCACCGCCGGGGAGCAGTTCTTC
CASTTAGEQFF
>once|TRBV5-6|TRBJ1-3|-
TGTGCCAGCAGCGATCAGATACCGGGACGGACTTTGGGAAACACCATATATTTT
CASSDQIPGRTLGNTIYF
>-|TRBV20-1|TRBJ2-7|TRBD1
TGCAGTGCTAGAGATGGGGACAGGGTCTACGAGCAGTACTTC
CSARDGDRVYEQYF
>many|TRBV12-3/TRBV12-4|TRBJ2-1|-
TGTGCCAGCAGTCCCGGGTCTGGCAATGAGCAGTTCTTC
CASSPGSGNEQFF
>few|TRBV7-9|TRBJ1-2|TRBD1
TGTGCCAGCAGCACGTGGCCGGGACAGGGGTTTTATGGCTACACCTTC
CASSTWPGQGFYGYTF
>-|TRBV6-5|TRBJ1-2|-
TGTGCCAGCAGTTACGGGGGACGGGGCTATGGCTACACCTTC
CASSYGGRGYGYTF
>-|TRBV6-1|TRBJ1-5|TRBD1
TGTGCCAGCAGTGAAATAGGGGGCAAATATCAGCCCCAGCATTTT
CASSEIGGKYQPQHF
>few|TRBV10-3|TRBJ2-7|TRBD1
TGTGCCATCAGGACAGGGATCACCTACGAGCAGTACTTC
CAIRTGITYEQYF
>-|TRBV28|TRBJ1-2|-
TGTGCCAGCAGTTTTGGGGGTCCTGGCTACACCTTC
CASSFGGPGYTF
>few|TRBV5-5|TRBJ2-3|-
TGTGCCAGCAGCTTGGCCCCGGGACTCACGGTGGATACGCAGTATTTT
CASSLAPGLTVDTQYF